The 8 T cell receptor beta chains below were found in one sample sequenced in a study of cytomegalovirus exposure and HLA in healthy donors (dated by TCRdb to 2017 to 2019). Library method: the immunoSEQ multiplex PCR assay. The multiplex PCR relied on a mix of 60 forward primers for TCR Vbeta segments and 13 reverse primers for TCR Jbeta segments. TCRdb's version of the immuneACCESS table is confined to in-frame rearrangements and falls short of the full clone set. An unresolved V gene accounts for under half of the shortfall where checked; the remainder is of unknown origin. This sample has 95,000 to 150,000 clones in its table, and more than 60% of those were observed once. More than 1.5% of the sample lies in the top ten. What was sequenced was PBMCs. These TCRs come from a man aged 18 to 35 in good health and CMV-seronegative.

In its sample, this clone was seen a few times. This chain links TRBV5-1 with TRBJ2-7; 11 bases align to TRBD2. Germline CDR1 SGHRS, CDR2 YFSETQ. V lost 4 bases and J lost 2; bases outside the gene matches: 5. The CDR3 loop spans 15 amino acids. The CDR3 nucleotides read TGCGCCAGCAGCGTAGGGACTAGCGGAACCTACGAGCAGTACTTC. Translating gives CASSVGTSGTYEQYF.

In its sample, this clone was seen a few times. The chain is built from TRBV4-2 and TRBJ1-2; a weak D match, TRBD1 (6 bases). The germline V and J ends were trimmed by 1 base and 6 bases, with 18 bases remaining between them. Germline CDR1 reads LGHNA; CDR2 reads YNFKEQ. The CDR3 sequence is 16 residues long. The CDR3, as DNA: TGTGCCAGCAGCCAAGTCGCCCGGACAGAAGAAGATGGCTACACCTTC. Translating gives CASSQVARTEEDGYTF.

CDR3 nucleotides: TGTGCCAGCAGTTACTCTAGCGGGGTCACTGAGCAGTTCTTC. Protein sequence: CASSYSSGVTEQFF. The chain uses TRBV6-5 and TRBJ2-1; 8 bases line up with TRBD2. J was trimmed by 9 bases and V by 0 bases; bases with no gene match: 4. The CDR3 loop spans 14 amino acids. CDR1 is MNHEY and CDR2 is SVGAGI in the germline V gene.

This chain connects TRBV15 to TRBJ2-1, with 10 bases fitting TRBD2. V dropped 8 bases and J dropped 5; count of bases not matched to a gene: 6. The CDR3 covers 14 residues. Germline V gives CDR1 LNHNV, CDR2 YYDKDF (reference sequence). CDR3 nucleotides: TGTGCCACCGCCCGGACTAGCGGCCACAATGAGCAGTTCTTC. Residues: CATARTSGHNEQFF.

This clone was picked up a small number of times. The genes are TRBV4-3 and TRBJ1-5; 9 positions agree with TRBD1. Losses at the gene ends were 4 bases for V and 1 base for J; bases not matched to a gene: 2. The CDR3 extends over 15 amino acids. In germline, CDR1 is LGHNA, CDR2 YSLEER. The DNA for the CDR3 is TGCGCCAGCAGCCTCGGGACAGGGAGCAATCAGCCCCAGCATTTT. It encodes CASSLGTGSNQPQHF.

The chain has TRBV19 and TRBJ2-2, with 7 bases identical to TRBD2. Germline V gene data show CDR1 as LNHDA and CDR2 as SQIVND (reference sequence). V was pared by 3 bases and J by 2 bases, with 6 bases of the junction left unmatched. There are 16 residues in the CDR3. The CDR3 DNA sequence: TGTGCCAGTAGTATGGTGACTAGCCTTAACACCGGGGAGCTGTTTTTT. Its protein is CASSMVTSLNTGELFF.

V and J are TRBV28 and TRBJ1-2, with no clear D. CDR3 length: 13 residues. Trimming left V 6 bases short and J 6 bases short, with 14 bases between. Germline values: CDR1 MDHEN, CDR2 SYDVKM. This CDR3 is CASRAVGEHGYTF. Written as DNA, the CDR3 is TGTGCCAGCAGGGCCGTCGGGGAACATGGCTACACCTTC.

V gene TRBV5-6 combines with J gene TRBJ2-3; weak D call: TRBD2 (5 bases). The CDR3 is 14 residues long. Germline lookup yields CDR1 SGHDT and CDR2 YYEEEE. With 0 bases removed from V and 1 base from J, the gap between germline ends came to 6 bases. CDR3 amino acids: CASSLGGRTDTQYF. CDR3 sequence (DNA): TGTGCCAGCAGCTTGGGAGGGCGCACAGATACGCAGTATTTT.